This entry is about one T cell receptor beta chain. The antigen is not known. The CDR3 runs 17 residues. Trimming at V came to 0 bases and at J to 2 bases, leaving 3 bases not matched to a gene. Germline V gives CDR1 MGHRA, CDR2 YSYEKL. Some clones are missing from TCRdb's copy, which holds only in-frame ones; the method was immunoSEQ multiplex PCR. Of tens of thousands of clones in the sample, approximately 87% were seen once. This sample stems from a study of OX40 agonist ivuxolimab in advanced cancers. Study at large: Treatment received earlier with anti-PD-1, anti-PD-L1 or anti-CTLA-4 agents was allowed, and roughly 40% had some.

Study findings and constraints: CD8+ T cells showed, on average, more clonal expansion than CD4+ cells. At 0.1 to 3.0 mg/kg and by week 6, CD4+ and CD8+ T cells in the blood had expanded clonally.

The sequence was collected from an adult with an advanced solid tumor such as melanoma, head and neck, liver or kidney cancer. The J gene is TRBJ2-3, the V gene TRBV4-1; 12 bases align to TRBD2. Material: CD4+ or CD8+ T cells sorted from blood, obtained in a trial of the OX40 agonist ivuxolimab. For the CDR3, the DNA is TGCGCCAGCAGCCAAGATCGGACTAGCGGGGTCACAGATACGCAGTATTTT. Translating gives CASSQDRTSGVTDTQYF.